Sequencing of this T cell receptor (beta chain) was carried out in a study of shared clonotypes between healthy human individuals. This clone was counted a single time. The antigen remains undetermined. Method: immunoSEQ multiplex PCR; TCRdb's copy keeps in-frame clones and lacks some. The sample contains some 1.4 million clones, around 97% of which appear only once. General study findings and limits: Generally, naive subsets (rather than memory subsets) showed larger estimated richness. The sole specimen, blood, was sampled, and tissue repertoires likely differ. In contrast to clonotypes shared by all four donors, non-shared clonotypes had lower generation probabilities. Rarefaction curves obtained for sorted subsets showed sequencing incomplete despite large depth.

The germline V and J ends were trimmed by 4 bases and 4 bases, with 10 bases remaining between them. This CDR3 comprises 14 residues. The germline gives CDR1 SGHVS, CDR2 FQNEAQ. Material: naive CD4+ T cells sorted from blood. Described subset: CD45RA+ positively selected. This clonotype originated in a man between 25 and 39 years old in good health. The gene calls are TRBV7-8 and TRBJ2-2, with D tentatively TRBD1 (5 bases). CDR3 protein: CASSSSRGTGELFF. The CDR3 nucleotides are TGTGCCAGCAGCTCGTCTAGGGGCACCGGGGAGCTGTTTTTT.